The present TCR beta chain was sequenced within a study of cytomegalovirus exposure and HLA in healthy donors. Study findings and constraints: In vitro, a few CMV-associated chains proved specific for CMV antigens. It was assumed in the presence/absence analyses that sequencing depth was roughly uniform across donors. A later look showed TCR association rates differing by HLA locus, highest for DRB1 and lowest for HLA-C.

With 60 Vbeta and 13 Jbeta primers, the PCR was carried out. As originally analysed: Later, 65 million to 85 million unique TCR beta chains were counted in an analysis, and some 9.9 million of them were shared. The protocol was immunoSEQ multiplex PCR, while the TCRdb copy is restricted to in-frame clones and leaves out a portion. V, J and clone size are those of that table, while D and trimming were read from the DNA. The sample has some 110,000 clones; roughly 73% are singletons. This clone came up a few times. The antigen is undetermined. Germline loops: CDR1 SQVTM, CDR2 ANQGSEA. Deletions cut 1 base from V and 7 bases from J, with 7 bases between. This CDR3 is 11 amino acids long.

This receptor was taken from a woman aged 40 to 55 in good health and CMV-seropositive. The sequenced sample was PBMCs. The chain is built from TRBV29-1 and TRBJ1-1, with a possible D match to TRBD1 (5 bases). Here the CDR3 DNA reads TGCAGCGTTGAAGCAGGGTTTGAAGCTTTCTTT. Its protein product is CSVEAGFEAFF. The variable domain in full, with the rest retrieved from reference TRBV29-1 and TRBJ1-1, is SAVISQKPSRDICQRGTSLTIQCQVDSQVTMMFWYRQQPGQSLTLIATANQGSEATYESGFVIDKFPISRPNLTFSTLTVSNMSPEDSSIYLCSVEAGFEAFFGQGTRLTVV.